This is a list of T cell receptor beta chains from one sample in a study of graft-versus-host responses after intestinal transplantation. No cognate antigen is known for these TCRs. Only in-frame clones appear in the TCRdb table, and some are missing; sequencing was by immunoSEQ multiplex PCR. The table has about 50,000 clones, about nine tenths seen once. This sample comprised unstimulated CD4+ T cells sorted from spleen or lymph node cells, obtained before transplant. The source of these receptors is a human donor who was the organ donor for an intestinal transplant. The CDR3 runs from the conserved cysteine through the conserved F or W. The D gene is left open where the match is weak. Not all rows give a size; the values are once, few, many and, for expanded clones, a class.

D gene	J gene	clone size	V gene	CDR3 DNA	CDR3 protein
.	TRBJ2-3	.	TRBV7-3	TGTGCCAGCAGCTTAAGCGGACTTTGGGATACGCAGTATTTT	CASSLSGLWDTQYF
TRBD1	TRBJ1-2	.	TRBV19	TGTGCCAGTAGTATGGCAGGGGGCTATGGCTACACCTTC	CASSMAGGYGYTF
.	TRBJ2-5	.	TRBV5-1	TGCGCCAGCAGCTTGGTCCCCCAAGAGACCCAGTACTTC	CASSLVPQETQYF
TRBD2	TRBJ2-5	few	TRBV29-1	TGCAGCGTAGCGGCGGGTAGCGGGAATAAAAAAGAGACCCAGTACTTC	CSVAAGSGNKKETQYF
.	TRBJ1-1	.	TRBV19	TGTGCCAGTAGTTCCTTAGTGGGTGGTCTGAACACTGAAGCTTTCTTT	CASSSLVGGLNTEAFF
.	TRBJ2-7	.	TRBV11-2	TGTGCCAGCAGCTTTAGCAGTCAGGCCCCCTACGAGCAGTACTTC	CASSFSSQAPYEQYF
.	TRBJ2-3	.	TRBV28	TGTGCCAGCAGTTTACAATTTCATACGCAGTATTTT	CASSLQFHTQYF
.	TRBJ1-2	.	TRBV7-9	TGTGCCAGCAGCTCCCGACAGGAGGATAACTATGGCTACACCTTC	CASSSRQEDNYGYTF
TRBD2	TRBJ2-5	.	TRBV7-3	TGTGCCAGCAGCTTAGCGGGAGGGCCGGGAGAGACCCAGTACTTC	CASSLAGGPGETQYF
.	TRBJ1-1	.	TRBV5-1	TGCGCCAGCAGCTTGGATCAGCCCATGAACACTGAAGCTTTCTTT	CASSLDQPMNTEAFF
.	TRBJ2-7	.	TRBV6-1	TGTGCCAGCAGCCAGAAAGGGTACGAGCAGTACTTC	CASSQKGYEQYF
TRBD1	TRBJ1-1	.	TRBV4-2	TGTGCCAGCAGCCAACCTGACAGGGGGACCACTGAAGCTTTCTTT	CASSQPDRGTTEAFF
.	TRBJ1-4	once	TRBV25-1	TGTGCCAGCAGTGATCGGGGTCCAAATGAAAAACTGTTTTTT	CASSDRGPNEKLFF
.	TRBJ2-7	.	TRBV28	TGTGCCGGGGGGACCAGCTCCTACGAGCAGTACTTC	CAGGTSSYEQYF
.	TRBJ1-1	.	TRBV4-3	TGCGCCAGCAGCCAAGATCCTGTCTACACTGAAGCTTTCTTT	CASSQDPVYTEAFF
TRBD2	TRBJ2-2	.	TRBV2	TGTGCCAGCAGTGAAAATGTGGAATTAGCGGGAGTAGACACCGGGGAGCTGTTTTTT	CASSENVELAGVDTGELFF
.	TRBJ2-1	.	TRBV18	TGTGCCAGCTCACCCCAGGCAATACAGTTCTTC	CASSPQAIQFF
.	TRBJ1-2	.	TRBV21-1	TGTGCCAGCAGCTATGGCTACACCTTC	CASSYGYTF
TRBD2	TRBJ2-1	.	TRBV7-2	TGTGCCAGCAGCCTAACCGGACTAGCGGGATATAATGAGCAGTTCTTC	CASSLTGLAGYNEQFF
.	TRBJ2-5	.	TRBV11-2	TGTGCCAGCAGCTTATCCCGACAGACCCAGTACTTC	CASSLSRQTQYF
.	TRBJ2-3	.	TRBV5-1	TGCGCCAGCAGCTTGGCAGGGGGGTTTTCTAGCACAGATACGCAGTATTTT	CASSLAGGFSSTDTQYF
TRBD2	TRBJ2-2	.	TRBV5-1	TGCGCCAGCAGCTCTACTAGCGGGAGTGCCACCGGGGAGCTGTTTTTT	CASSSTSGSATGELFF
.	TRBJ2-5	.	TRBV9	TGTGCCAGCAGCGTAGCTGGGAGTGAGACCCAGTACTTC	CASSVAGSETQYF
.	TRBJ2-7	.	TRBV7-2	TGTGCCAGCAGCTTAGCGGGAGACCTCTACGAGCAGTACTTC	CASSLAGDLYEQYF
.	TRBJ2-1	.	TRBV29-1	TGCAGCGTTGAAGATCCCGACAGGAGCTCCTACAATGAGCAGTTCTTC	CSVEDPDRSSYNEQFF
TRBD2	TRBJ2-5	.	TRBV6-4	TGTGCCAGCAGTGACTCGCGGGAGGGCCAAGAGACCCAGTACTTC	CASSDSREGQETQYF
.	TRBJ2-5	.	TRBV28	TGTGCCAGCAGTTTAGGCGGATCGGAGACCCAGTACTTC	CASSLGGSETQYF
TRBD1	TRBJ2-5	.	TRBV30	TGTGCCTGGAGTGACAGGGGGTACCAAGAGACCCAGTACTTC	CAWSDRGYQETQYF